This T cell receptor (beta chain) is from a study of blood T cell repertoires in COVID-19. About the research overall: The samples span acute and convalescent COVID-19 from the United States, Italy and Spain. Sample material is recorded as cDNA or gDNA derived from T cells, B-cell-depleted T cells, or PBMCs.

Original handling: Reference gene primer amplification gave estimated nucleated cell counts. Measured with immunoSEQ multiplex PCR; TCRdb has only the in-frame clones, and not every one. V and J calls and clone size are copied from that table; D and trimming were computed from the DNA. The sample holds about 40,000 clones, around 86% seen once. Germline assignment: CDR1 SQVTM and CDR2 ANQGSEA. Losses at the gene ends were 6 bases for V and 8 bases for J; bases not matched to a gene: 10. This CDR3 spans 14 amino acids. This receptor was taken from a middle-aged man in a cohort sampled during active COVID-19. The chain has TRBV29-1 and TRBJ2-1; 10 nucleotides align to TRBD2. Sequenced sample: peripheral blood. CDR3 amino acids: CSVLKTTSGYEQFF. The CDR3 nucleotides read TGCAGCGTCTTAAAGACGACTAGCGGGTATGAGCAGTTCTTC.